This section outlines one T cell receptor (beta chain) sequence together with its context. Its antigen has not been determined. No much larger clone exists at a distance of one base, and base qualities are not known. The library was built by means of the immunoSEQ multiplex PCR assay. TCRdb retrieved this table from immuneACCESS and kept in-frame rearrangements only. Not all clones are present; in checked studies, unresolved V genes account for under half, and no reason is known for the remainder. This sample comprises roughly 71,000 clones, roughly 93% of them detected only once. 2.8% of the sample belongs to the ten largest clones. From the cysteine through the phenylalanine, the CDR3 covers 20 amino acids. Of the read, only the CDR3 DNA is kept; its 60 bases are in frame from base 1. Germline trimming amounts to 0 bases on V and 2 bases on J, with 20 as the count of junction bases outside the gene matches. The germline V gene sets CDR1 to SQVTM and CDR2 to ANQGSEA.

This specimen belongs to a study of T cells after somatic rescue of genetic block (dated by TCRdb to 2019 to 2021). Describing the broader study: What the study looked at was long-term robustness, specifically in a T-cell system that came about through somatic rescue of a genetic block in T-cell development.

This TCR came from a man aged 25-45 years. Sequencing used peripheral blood mononuclear cells (PBMCs). The V and J segments used are TRBV29-1 and TRBJ2-7, with 9 junctional bases fitting TRBD2. The nucleotide sequence reads TGCAGCGTTGAAGATCTCGTTTGGGGAGCGGGGGGCCTAATTACCTACGAGCAGTACTTC. Translated, it reads CSVEDLVWGAGGLITYEQYF.